The clone carrying this T cell receptor (beta chain) has only one observation. This record belongs to a study of blood T cell repertoires in COVID-19. Those who participated ranged in age from roughly 18 to 90 years and resided in around 22 US areas. Which cohort a participant joined came from the clinical history participants gave. Data came from immunoSEQ multiplex PCR; TCRdb stores just in-frame clones and leaves some out. There are tens of thousands of clones in the sample; around 86% occur only once, and 3% to 3.5% lies in the top ten. V dropped 6 bases and J dropped 3; count of bases not matched to a gene: 5. The germline V gene has CDR1 SGHTA and CDR2 FQGNSA. The length of the CDR3 is 15 residues.

The TCR sequence derives from a woman aged 50 to 60 who had recovered from COVID-19. What was sequenced was PBMCs or T cells enriched from blood (not recorded which). V is TRBV7-2 and J is TRBJ2-1; 10 positions match TRBD2. The CDR3 loop reads CASRRTSGHYNEQFF. The CDR3 DNA sequence: TGTGCCAGCAGGAGGACTAGCGGCCACTACAATGAGCAGTTCTTC.